Presented here are 30 T cell receptor beta chains from one specimen sequenced in a study of blood T cell repertoires in COVID-19. Some clones are missing from TCRdb's copy, which holds only in-frame ones; the method was immunoSEQ multiplex PCR. The data hold some 49,000 clones, with around four fifths observed a single time. Material: peripheral blood. The receptors shown here come from a woman aged 55-70 years with acute or convalescent COVID-19.

The V and J genes are TRBV4-2 and TRBJ1-5; D remains ambiguous. V lost 1 base and J 3 bases, leaving 25 bases between the germline ends. This CDR3 has 20 amino acids. Germline lookup yields CDR1 LGHNA and CDR2 YNFKEQ. In DNA, the CDR3 is TGTGCCAGCAGCCAAGCCTCCGGAGGGATAGGAGTTACCTTCAATCAGCCCCAGCATTTT. Translation gives CASSQASGGIGVTFNQPQHF.

This clone was recorded once. The gene calls are TRBV24-1 and TRBJ2-1; 9 bases agree with TRBD2. The germline gives CDR1 KGHDR, CDR2 SFDVKD. V lost 3 bases to trimming and J lost 5 bases; unmatched junction nucleotides: 7. The CDR3 consists of 16 residues. Here the CDR3 reads CATSDPAGGHHNEQFF. CDR3 nucleotides: TGTGCCACCAGTGATCCAGCGGGAGGTCACCACAATGAGCAGTTCTTC.

The genes are TRBV11-1 and TRBJ2-1; no clear D gene. V dropped 1 base and J dropped 1 base, with 11 bases sitting between them. Per the germline V gene, CDR1 is SGHAT and CDR2 is FQDESV (reference sequence). The CDR3 has 16 amino acids. The CDR3 spells CASSLGARVSYNEQFF. The CDR3 DNA is TGTGCCAGCAGCTTAGGCGCCCGGGTGTCCTACAATGAGCAGTTCTTC.

The rearrangement uses TRBV19 and TRBJ2-7; D ambiguous. Trimming stripped 6 bases from V and 2 bases from J, with 17 bases between. Germline V gives CDR1 LNHDA, CDR2 SQIVND (reference sequence). This CDR3 has 15 residues. This CDR3 reads CASSIGRSIAYEQYF. The CDR3 DNA reads TGTGCCAGTAGCATCGGTAGGAGTATAGCCTACGAGCAGTACTTC.

This clone was counted a few times. This chain connects TRBV2 to TRBJ2-7; TRBD1 matches 8 bases. The germline V gene has CDR1 SNHLY and CDR2 FYNNEI. After removal of 7 bases from V and 0 bases from J, the junction contained 5 bases not matched to a gene. The CDR3 runs to 14 residues. This CDR3 is CASNIQGASYEQYF. CDR3 in DNA: TGTGCCAGCAACATCCAGGGGGCCTCCTACGAGCAGTACTTC.

Only one count was recorded for this clone. The chain has TRBV7-8 and TRBJ2-7, with 7 positions matching TRBD2. This CDR3 is built from 14 residues. CDR1 is SGHVS and CDR2 is FQNEAQ in the germline V gene. The junction had 7 bases not matched to a gene; V was cut back by 5 bases and J by 3 bases. The DNA for the CDR3 is TGTGCCAGCAGCGGGGGGGTCTCGGGCTACGAGCAGTACTTC. This encodes CASSGGVSGYEQYF.

The rearrangement joins TRBV7-6 to TRBJ2-1; TRBD2 aligns across 7 bases. With 0 bases clipped from V and 5 bases from J, the junction kept 7 bases outside the gene matches. Germline V CDR1 and CDR2: SGHVS, FNYEAQ. The CDR3 runs 16 residues. Here the CDR3 reads CASSLAAGAPHNEQFF. The CDR3 DNA sequence: TGTGCCAGCAGCTTAGCGGCGGGAGCCCCCCACAATGAGCAGTTCTTC.

The chain carries TRBV4-1 and TRBJ2-5; D is possibly TRBD2 (5 bases). CDR1 is MGHRA, CDR2 YSYEKL, per germline. Trimming cost V 1 base and J 5 bases, with 14 bases left between them. The CDR3 loop spans 15 amino acids. The DNA for the CDR3 is TGCGCCAGCAGCCAAGGTCCTAGCCGGGCGGAGACCCAGTACTTC. Its protein is CASSQGPSRAETQYF.

This chain joins TRBV5-1 and TRBJ2-7; D uncertain. There are 14 residues in the CDR3. CDR1 and CDR2 (germline): SGHRS, YFSETQ. Trimming cost V 1 base and J 3 bases, with 11 bases left between them. The CDR3: CASSLLGYNYEQYF. The CDR3 DNA follows: TGCGCCAGCAGCTTGCTAGGTTACAACTACGAGCAGTACTTC.

The rearrangement joins TRBV11-1 to TRBJ2-7; possible D gene TRBD1, 5 bases. This CDR3 has 18 amino acids. From germline, CDR1 is SGHAT and CDR2 FQDESV (reference sequence). V was clipped by 0 bases and J by 3 bases, with 21 bases between them. This CDR3 is CASSLAQSGSSSVYEQYF. Written as DNA, the CDR3 is TGTGCCAGCAGCTTAGCGCAGTCAGGGTCATCGAGCGTCTACGAGCAGTACTTC.

In its sample, this clone was seen a few times. The chain carries TRBV15 and TRBJ1-5; maybe TRBD1 (5 bases). Germline V gene sequence: CDR1 LNHNV, CDR2 YYDKDF (reference sequence). The CDR3 sequence is 15 residues long. V was pared by 3 bases and J by 3 bases, with 12 bases between. This chain's CDR3 is CATSRLRGINQPQHF. The DNA of the CDR3 is TGTGCCACCAGCAGGTTACGGGGGATCAATCAGCCCCAGCATTTT. The full variable domain, in which reference TRBV15 and TRBJ1-5 provide the parts outside the CDR3, is DAMVIQNPRYQVTQFGKPVTLSCSQTLNHNVMYWYQQKSSQAPKLLFHYYDKDFNNEADTPDNFQSRRPNTSFCFLDIRSPGLGDTAMYLCATSRLRGINQPQHFGDGTRLSIL.

V gene TRBV23-1 combines with J gene TRBJ2-3; D ambiguous. TRBV23-1 is an ORF, and what it does is uncertain. The CDR3 sequence is 14 residues long. Deletions cut 7 bases from V and 0 bases from J, with 11 bases between. This CDR3 reads CASMGLASTDTQYF. DNA for the CDR3: TGCGCCAGCATGGGTTTAGCTAGCACAGATACGCAGTATTTT.

The chain combines TRBV3-1 (or the pseudogene TRBV3-2) with TRBJ1-2; TRBD1 aligns across 7 bases. The CDR3 consists of 12 residues. Germline trimming cut 4 bases from V and 7 bases from J; bases unmatched to any gene: 3. CDR1 LGHDT and CDR2 YNNKEL come from the germline V gene (reference sequence). The CDR3 DNA reads as TGTGCCAGCAGCCCGACAGGGTCTGGCTACACCTTC. Translating it yields CASSPTGSGYTF.

The chain combines TRBV19 with TRBJ1-6; 7 bases match TRBD1. Trimming removed 4 bases from V and 9 bases from J; junction bases left unmatched: 9. The CDR3 length is 15 residues. Per germline, CDR1 LNHDA and CDR2 SQIVND (reference sequence). CDR3 bases: TGTGCCAGTAGTACACAGACAGGGATTGGTTCACCCCTCCACTTT. Translating gives CASSTQTGIGSPLHF.

The V gene is TRBV6-5, the J gene TRBJ1-6; 7 bases align to TRBD1. The CDR3 extends over 15 amino acids. Germline V lookup: CDR1 MNHEY, CDR2 SVGAGI. J was trimmed by 3 bases and V by 6 bases; bases with no gene match: 5. CDR3 protein: CASRTGLRYNSPLHF. CDR3 in DNA: TGTGCCAGCAGGACAGGGTTGCGCTATAATTCACCCCTCCACTTT.

The chain links TRBV7-2 to TRBJ2-7, with a possible D match to TRBD2 (6 bases). Trimming left V 7 bases short and J 7 bases short, with 17 bases between. Germline CDR1 is SGHTA and CDR2 is FQGNSA. CDR3 length: 13 amino acids. Here the CDR3 reads CASKDYGGDEQYF. For the CDR3, the DNA is TGTGCCAGCAAGGACTACGGAGGGGATGAGCAGTACTTC.

The chain joins TRBV3-1 (or the pseudogene TRBV3-2) to TRBJ1-1; 7 positions agree with TRBD1. The CDR3 is 15 amino acids. Per germline, CDR1 LGHDT and CDR2 YNNKEL (reference sequence). V lost 4 bases to trimming and J lost 4 bases; unmatched junction nucleotides: 9. The CDR3 bases are TGTGCCAGCAGCCCCCGACAGGGTATGGTCACTGAAGCTTTCTTT. Protein sequence: CASSPRQGMVTEAFF.

The chain uses TRBV5-6 and TRBJ2-2, with D uncertain. This CDR3 is 12 amino acids long. Germline values: CDR1 SGHDT, CDR2 YYEEEE. V was pared by 2 bases and J by 7 bases, with 6 bases between. The CDR3 protein is CASSLYGGELFF. CDR3 sequence (DNA): TGTGCCAGCAGCTTATACGGCGGGGAGCTGTTTTTT.

The V gene is TRBV7-9, the J gene TRBJ1-6; no reliable D call. V dropped 3 bases and J dropped 9 bases, with 9 bases sitting between them. CDR1 is SEHNR, CDR2 FQNEAQ, per germline (reference sequence). The CDR3 covers 13 residues. CDR3 coding DNA: TGTGCCAGCAGCTTGACCTCGGGTTCACCCCTCCACTTT. Its translation is CASSLTSGSPLHF.

This sequence joins TRBV25-1 and TRBJ2-7; 10 bases line up with TRBD1. The CDR3 runs to 15 residues. CDR1 is MGHDK, CDR2 SYGVNS, per germline. Unmatched junction bases numbered 6, after V lost 4 bases and J lost 3 bases. DNA for the CDR3: TGTGCCAGCAGTGTGACAGGGGGCGACGGCTACGAGCAGTACTTC. Translating it yields CASSVTGGDGYEQYF.

A word on this clone: The DNA is omitted, as the CDR3 cannot be located on it reliably, and the CDR3 follows TCRdb's listing. The chain joins TRBV6-2 or TRBV6-3 to TRBJ1-2; no DNA check was done on the table's D call, TRBD1. The CDR3 is 14 residues long, counting both termini. Germline values: CDR1 MNHEY, CDR2 SVGEGT. CDR3 amino acids: CASSLVGQGAQNTF.

The V and J genes are TRBV6-6 and TRBJ1-3, with D possibly matching TRBD1 (5 bases). Per germline, CDR1 MNHNY and CDR2 SVGAGI (reference sequence). The CDR3 is made up of 14 amino acids. The V end was cut by 6 bases, the J end by 4 bases, with 13 bases between. CDR3 in DNA: TGTGCCAGCAGCCGCGGGACGGACGGAAACACCATATATTTT. It specifies CASSRGTDGNTIYF.

The chain links TRBV24-1 to TRBJ1-2; 8 bases are shared with TRBD1. J gave up 3 bases and V 4 bases, and 3 bases lay outside the gene matches. The CDR3 covers 14 residues. Germline V gene data show CDR1 as KGHDR and CDR2 as SFDVKD. This CDR3 reads CATSETTGDYGYTF. The CDR3 DNA reads TGTGCCACCAGTGAAACGACAGGGGACTATGGCTACACCTTC.

The chain has TRBV18 and TRBJ1-6, with a weak D call TRBD1 (5 bases). Trimming pared 2 bases from V and 7 bases from J, leaving 15 bases between. The germline V gene has CDR1 KGHSH and CDR2 LQKENI. This CDR3 contains 16 residues. CDR3 nucleotides: TGTGCCAGCTCACCATTGCGGACATCGGAGAATTCACCCCTCCACTTT. This sequence encodes CASSPLRTSENSPLHF.

This clone was seen a handful of times. The chain employs TRBV2 and TRBJ2-2; the D is unclear. This CDR3 is built from 15 residues. Germline assignment: CDR1 SNHLY and CDR2 FYNNEI. Deletions cut 3 bases from V and 6 bases from J, with 14 bases between. DNA of the CDR3: TGTGCCAGCAGTGAGGGTCTAGGTAGTCCCGGGGAGCTGTTTTTT. Translation gives CASSEGLGSPGELFF.

The J gene is TRBJ2-5, the V gene TRBV5-4; TRBD2 matches 8 bases. The V gene's germline CDR1 is SGHNT and CDR2 YYREEE (reference sequence). This CDR3 spans 18 amino acids. V lost 0 bases to trimming and J lost 4 bases; unmatched junction nucleotides: 14. Written as DNA, the CDR3 is TGTGCCAGCAGCTTGGTTCGTCTAGGACTAGCAGGTTCAGAGACCCAGTACTTC. As protein: CASSLVRLGLAGSETQYF.

The chain joins TRBV15 to TRBJ2-3, with 11 bases matching TRBD2. After removal of 5 bases from V and 3 bases from J, the junction contained 7 bases not matched to a gene. Per the germline V gene, CDR1 is LNHNV and CDR2 is YYDKDF (reference sequence). This CDR3 spans 16 amino acids. CDR3 sequence: CATSPRTSGLTDTQYF. The CDR3 region has the DNA TGTGCCACCAGCCCTAGGACTAGCGGGCTGACAGATACGCAGTATTTT.

This rearrangement joins TRBV6-5 to TRBJ1-2; TRBD1 might be the D (6 bases). The CDR3 is 15 amino acids. Germline values: CDR1 MNHEY, CDR2 SVGAGI. V lost 2 bases to trimming and J lost 1 base, with 11 bases between them. This CDR3 reads CASSYVQGINYGYTF. The CDR3 nucleotides are TGTGCCAGCAGTTACGTCCAGGGGATTAACTATGGCTACACCTTC.

V and J are TRBV20-1 and TRBJ2-7; 9 nucleotides match TRBD2. The CDR3 consists of 13 residues. V lost 3 bases, J lost 4 bases, and 4 bases stayed unmatched. Germline V gives CDR1 DFQATT, CDR2 SNEGSKA (reference sequence). The CDR3 sequence is CSASPSGVYEQYF. The DNA of the CDR3 is TGCAGTGCTAGTCCTAGCGGGGTTTACGAGCAGTACTTC.

The chain is built from TRBV27 and TRBJ2-1, with unresolved D. CDR1 and CDR2 from the germline V gene are MNHEY and SMNVEV (reference sequence). This CDR3 is 14 amino acids long. V gave up 5 bases and J gave up 2 bases, with 10 bases separating them. The chain's CDR3 is CASSPRRPYNEQFF. CDR3 sequence (DNA): TGTGCCAGCAGTCCTAGGCGGCCCTACAATGAGCAGTTCTTC.